This T cell receptor beta chain was found in a study of blood T cell repertoires in COVID-19. Across the study: COVID-19 samples collected from the United States, Italy and Spain covered acute and convalescent phases. T cells, B-cell-depleted T cells, or PBMCs provided the cDNA or gDNA that served as material.

Participants' reported clinical history set cohort assignment. Clones were sequenced by immunoSEQ multiplex PCR, and TCRdb holds only the in-frame ones, with some missing. The data contain 150,000 or so clones, approximately 86% of them singletons. CDR1 and CDR2 (germline): SEHNR, FQNEAQ (reference sequence). This CDR3 is 14 amino acids long. With 5 bases clipped from V and 7 bases from J, the junction kept 9 bases outside the gene matches. The TCR sequence derives from a woman in her thirties or forties who had been exposed to COVID-19. V usage is TRBV7-9 and J usage is TRBJ2-7; TRBD1 matches at 9 bases. Sequenced: PBMCs or T cells enriched from blood (not recorded which). In DNA form, the CDR3 reads TGTGCCAGCAGCGGATCCGGGACAGGGAGTGAGCAGTACTTC. As protein: CASSGSGTGSEQYF. The full variable domain, its missing parts supplied by reference TRBV7-9 and TRBJ2-7, is DTGVSQNPRHKITKRGQNVTFRCDPISEHNRLYWYRQTLGQGPEFLTYFQNEAQLEKSRLLSDRFSAERPKGSFSTLEIQRTEQGDSAMYLCASSGSGTGSEQYFGPGTRLTVT.